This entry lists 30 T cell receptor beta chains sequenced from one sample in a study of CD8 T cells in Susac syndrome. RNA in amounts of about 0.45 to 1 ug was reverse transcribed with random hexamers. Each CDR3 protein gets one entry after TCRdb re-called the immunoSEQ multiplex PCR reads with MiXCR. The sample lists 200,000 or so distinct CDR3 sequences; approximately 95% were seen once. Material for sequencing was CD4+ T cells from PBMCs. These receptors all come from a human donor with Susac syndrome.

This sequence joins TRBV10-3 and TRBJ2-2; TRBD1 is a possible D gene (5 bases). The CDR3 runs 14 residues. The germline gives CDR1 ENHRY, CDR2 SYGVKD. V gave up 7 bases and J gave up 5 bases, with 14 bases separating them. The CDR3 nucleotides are TGTGCCATCAATACGGCAGGGAAAACCGGGGAGCTGTTTTTT. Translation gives CAINTAGKTGELFF.

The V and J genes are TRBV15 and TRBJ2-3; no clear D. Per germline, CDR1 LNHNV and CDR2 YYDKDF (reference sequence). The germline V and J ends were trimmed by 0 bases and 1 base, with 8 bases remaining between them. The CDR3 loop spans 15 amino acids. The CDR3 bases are TGTGCCACCAGCAGAGATGGGCAGGGCACAGATACGCAGTATTTT. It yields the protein CATSRDGQGTDTQYF.

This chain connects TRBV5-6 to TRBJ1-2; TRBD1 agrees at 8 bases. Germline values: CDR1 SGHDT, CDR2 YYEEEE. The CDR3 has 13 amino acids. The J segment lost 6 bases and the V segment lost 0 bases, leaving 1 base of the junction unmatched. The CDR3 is CASSLGTGHGYTF. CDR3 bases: TGTGCCAGCAGCTTGGGGACAGGGCATGGCTACACCTTC.

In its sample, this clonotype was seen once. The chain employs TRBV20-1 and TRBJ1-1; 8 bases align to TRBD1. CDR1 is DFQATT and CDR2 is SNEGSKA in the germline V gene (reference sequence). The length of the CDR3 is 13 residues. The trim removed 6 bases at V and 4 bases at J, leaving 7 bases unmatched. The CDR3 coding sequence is TGCAGTGCCTTCCGGACAGGGCCCACTGAAGCTTTCTTT. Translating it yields CSAFRTGPTEAFF.

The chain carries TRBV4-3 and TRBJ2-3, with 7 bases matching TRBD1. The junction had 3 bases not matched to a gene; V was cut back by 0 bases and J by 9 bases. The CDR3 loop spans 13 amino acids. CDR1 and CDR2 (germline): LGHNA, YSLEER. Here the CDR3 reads CASSQDRDSTQYF. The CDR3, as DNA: TGCGCCAGCAGCCAAGATCGGGACAGCACGCAGTATTTT.

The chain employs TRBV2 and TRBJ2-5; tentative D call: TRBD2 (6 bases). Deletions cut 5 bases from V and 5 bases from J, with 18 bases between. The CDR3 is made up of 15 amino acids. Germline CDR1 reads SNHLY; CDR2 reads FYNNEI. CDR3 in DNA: TGTGCCAGCAGTTCAAACGCGGGGAGAGGGGAGACCCAGTACTTC. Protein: CASSSNAGRGETQYF.

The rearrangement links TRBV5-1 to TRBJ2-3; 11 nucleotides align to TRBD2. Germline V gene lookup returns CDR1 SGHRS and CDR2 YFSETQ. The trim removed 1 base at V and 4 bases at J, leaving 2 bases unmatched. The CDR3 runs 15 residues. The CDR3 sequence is CASSLTSGGPDTQYF. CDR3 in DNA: TGCGCCAGCAGCTTGACTAGCGGGGGCCCAGATACGCAGTATTTT.

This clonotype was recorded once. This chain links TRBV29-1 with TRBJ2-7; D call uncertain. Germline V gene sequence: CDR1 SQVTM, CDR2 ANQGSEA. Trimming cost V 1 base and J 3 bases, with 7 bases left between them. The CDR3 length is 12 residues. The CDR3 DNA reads TGCAGCGTTGAAGGGCCCCACTACGAGCAGTACTTC. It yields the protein CSVEGPHYEQYF.

CDR3 nucleotides: TGCAGTGCTAGAACACCGGGGGACAGGGACTACGAGCAGTACTTC. The encoded protein is CSARTPGDRDYEQYF. The chain uses TRBV20-1 and TRBJ2-7; 9 bases line up with TRBD1. The CDR3 contains 15 residues. After removal of 2 bases from V and 3 bases from J, the junction contained 8 bases not matched to a gene. Germline-derived CDR1 and CDR2 are DFQATT and SNEGSKA (reference sequence).

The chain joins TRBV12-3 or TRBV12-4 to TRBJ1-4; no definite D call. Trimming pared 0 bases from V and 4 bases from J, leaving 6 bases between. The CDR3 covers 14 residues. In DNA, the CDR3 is TGTGCCAGCAGTTTAGCAGGGATTAATGAAAAACTGTTTTTT. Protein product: CASSLAGINEKLFF.

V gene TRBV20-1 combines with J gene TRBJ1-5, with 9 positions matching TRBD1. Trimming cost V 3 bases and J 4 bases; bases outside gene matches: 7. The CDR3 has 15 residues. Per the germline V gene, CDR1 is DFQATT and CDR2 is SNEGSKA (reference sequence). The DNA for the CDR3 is TGCAGTGCTAGTCCGGGACAGGGTGAAAATCAGCCCCAGCATTTT. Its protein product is CSASPGQGENQPQHF.

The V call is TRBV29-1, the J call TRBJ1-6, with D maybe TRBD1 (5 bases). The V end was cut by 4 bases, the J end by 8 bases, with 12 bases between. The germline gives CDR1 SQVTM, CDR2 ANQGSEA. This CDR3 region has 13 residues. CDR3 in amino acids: CSVAGVRYSPLHF. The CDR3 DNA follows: TGCAGCGTTGCGGGGGTTCGCTATTCACCCCTCCACTTT. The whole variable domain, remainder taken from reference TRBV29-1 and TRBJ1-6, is SAVISQKPSRDICQRGTSLTIQCQVDSQVTMMFWYRQQPGQSLTLIATANQGSEATYESGFVIDKFPISRPNLTFSTLTVSNMSPEDSSIYLCSVAGVRYSPLHFGNGTRLTVT.

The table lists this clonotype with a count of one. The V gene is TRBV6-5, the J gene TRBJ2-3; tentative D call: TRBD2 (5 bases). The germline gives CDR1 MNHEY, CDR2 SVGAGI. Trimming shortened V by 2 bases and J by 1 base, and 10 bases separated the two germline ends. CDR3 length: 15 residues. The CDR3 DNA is TGTGCCAGCAGTTACGGAGGTTCTGGCACAGATACGCAGTATTTT. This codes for CASSYGGSGTDTQYF.

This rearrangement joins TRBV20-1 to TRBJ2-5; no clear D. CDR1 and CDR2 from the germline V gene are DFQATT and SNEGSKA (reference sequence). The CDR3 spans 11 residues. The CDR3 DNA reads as TGCAGCCAGGACGGCAGGGAGACCCAGTACTTC. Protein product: CSQDGRETQYF.

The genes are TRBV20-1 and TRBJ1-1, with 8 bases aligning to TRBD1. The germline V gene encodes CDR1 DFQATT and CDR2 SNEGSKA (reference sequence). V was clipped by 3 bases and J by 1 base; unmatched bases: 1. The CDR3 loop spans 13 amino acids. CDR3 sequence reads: CSARGTGNTEAFF. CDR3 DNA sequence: TGCAGTGCTAGGGGGACAGGGAACACTGAAGCTTTCTTT.

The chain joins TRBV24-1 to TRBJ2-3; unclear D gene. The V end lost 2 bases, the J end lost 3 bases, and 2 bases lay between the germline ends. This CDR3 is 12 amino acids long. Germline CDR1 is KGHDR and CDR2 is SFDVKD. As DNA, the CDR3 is TGTGCCACCAGTGATTATACAGATACGCAGTATTTT. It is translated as CATSDYTDTQYF.

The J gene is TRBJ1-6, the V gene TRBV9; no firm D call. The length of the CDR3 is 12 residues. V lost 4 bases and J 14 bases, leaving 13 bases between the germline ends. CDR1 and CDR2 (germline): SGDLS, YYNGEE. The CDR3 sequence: CASSPNGVTLHF. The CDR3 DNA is TGTGCCAGCAGCCCAAATGGTGTAACCCTCCACTTT.

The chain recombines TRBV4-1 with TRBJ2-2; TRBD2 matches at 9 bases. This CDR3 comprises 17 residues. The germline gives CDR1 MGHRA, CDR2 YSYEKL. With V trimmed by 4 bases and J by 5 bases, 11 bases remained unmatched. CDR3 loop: CASSRSRAGGITGELFF. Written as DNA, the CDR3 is TGCGCCAGCAGCCGATCCCGAGCGGGGGGAATTACCGGGGAGCTGTTTTTT.

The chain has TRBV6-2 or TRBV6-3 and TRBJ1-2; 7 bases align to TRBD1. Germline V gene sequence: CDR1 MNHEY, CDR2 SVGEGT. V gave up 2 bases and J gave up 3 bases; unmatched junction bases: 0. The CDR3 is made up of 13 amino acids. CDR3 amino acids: CASSYGTDYGYTF. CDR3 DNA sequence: TGTGCCAGCAGTTACGGGACAGACTATGGCTACACCTTC.

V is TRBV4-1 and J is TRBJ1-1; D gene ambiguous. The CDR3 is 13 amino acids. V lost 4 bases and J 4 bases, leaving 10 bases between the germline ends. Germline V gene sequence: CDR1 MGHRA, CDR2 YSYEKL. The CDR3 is CASSRIEGTEAFF. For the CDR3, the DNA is TGCGCCAGCAGCCGGATCGAGGGCACTGAAGCTTTCTTT.

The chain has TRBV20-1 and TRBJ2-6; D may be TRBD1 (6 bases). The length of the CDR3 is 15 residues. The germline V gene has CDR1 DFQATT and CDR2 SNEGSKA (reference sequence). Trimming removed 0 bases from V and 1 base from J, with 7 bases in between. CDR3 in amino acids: CSARDQGSGANVLTF. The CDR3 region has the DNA TGCAGTGCTAGAGATCAGGGGTCTGGGGCCAACGTCCTGACTTTC.

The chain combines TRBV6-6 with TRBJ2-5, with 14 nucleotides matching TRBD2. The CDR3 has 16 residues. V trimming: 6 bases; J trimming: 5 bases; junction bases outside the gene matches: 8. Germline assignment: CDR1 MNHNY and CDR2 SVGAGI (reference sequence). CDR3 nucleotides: TGTGCCAGCAGGACGACTAGCGGGGGGGCGGGGGAGACCCAGTACTTC. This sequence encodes CASRTTSGGAGETQYF.

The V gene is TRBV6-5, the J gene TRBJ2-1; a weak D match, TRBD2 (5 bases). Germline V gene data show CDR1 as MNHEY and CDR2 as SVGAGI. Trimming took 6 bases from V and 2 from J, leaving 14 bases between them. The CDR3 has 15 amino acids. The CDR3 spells CASSPTGNPYNEQFF. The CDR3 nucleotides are TGTGCCAGCAGCCCTACGGGGAACCCCTACAATGAGCAGTTCTTC.

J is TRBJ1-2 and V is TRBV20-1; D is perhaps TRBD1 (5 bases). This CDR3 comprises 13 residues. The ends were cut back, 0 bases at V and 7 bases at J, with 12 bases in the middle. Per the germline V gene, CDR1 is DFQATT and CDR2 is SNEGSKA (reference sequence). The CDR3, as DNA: TGCAGTGCTAGAGAGGGGCCCAGGGCTGGCTACACCTTC. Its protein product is CSAREGPRAGYTF.

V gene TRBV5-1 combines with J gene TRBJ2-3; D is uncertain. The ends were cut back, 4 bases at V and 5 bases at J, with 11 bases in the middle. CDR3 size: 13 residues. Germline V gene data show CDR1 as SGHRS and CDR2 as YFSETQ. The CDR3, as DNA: TGCGCCAGCAGCCCTCTGGTGGAAGATACGCAGTATTTT. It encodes CASSPLVEDTQYF.

CDR3 nucleotides: TGTGCCAGCAGCCAAGTGCCTAGCGGGGGGGCCCAGAACAATGAGCAGTTCTTC. Its protein is CASSQVPSGGAQNNEQFF. The chain couples TRBV4-2 to TRBJ2-1, with 12 bases aligning to TRBD2. The length of the CDR3 is 18 residues. V was pared by 1 base and J by 5 bases, with 9 bases of the junction left unmatched. Germline CDR1 LGHNA, CDR2 YNFKEQ.

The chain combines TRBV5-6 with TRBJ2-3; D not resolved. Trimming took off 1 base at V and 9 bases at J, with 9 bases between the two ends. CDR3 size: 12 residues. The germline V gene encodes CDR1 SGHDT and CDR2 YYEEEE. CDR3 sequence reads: CASSLMVGTQYF. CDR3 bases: TGTGCCAGCAGCTTGATGGTGGGAACGCAGTATTTT.

CDR3 in amino acids: CASSLEGPYGYTF. The DNA for the CDR3 is TGTGCCAGCAGTTTGGAGGGACCCTATGGCTACACCTTC. This chain connects TRBV12-3 or TRBV12-4 to TRBJ1-2, with TRBD1 as a possible D gene (5 bases). CDR3 length equals 13 residues. Deletions cut 3 bases from V and 4 bases from J, with 9 bases between.

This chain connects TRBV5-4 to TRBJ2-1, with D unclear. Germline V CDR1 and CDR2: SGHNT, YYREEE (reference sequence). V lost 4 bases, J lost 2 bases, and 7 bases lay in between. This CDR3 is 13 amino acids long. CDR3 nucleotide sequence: TGTGCCAGCAGCACAGCACCCTACAATGAGCAGTTCTTC. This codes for CASSTAPYNEQFF.

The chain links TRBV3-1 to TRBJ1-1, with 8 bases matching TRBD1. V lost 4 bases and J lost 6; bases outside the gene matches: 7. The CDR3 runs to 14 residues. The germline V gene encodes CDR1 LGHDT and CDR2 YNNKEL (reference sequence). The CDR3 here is CASSRTQGASEAFF. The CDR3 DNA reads TGTGCCAGCAGCCGAACGCAGGGGGCCTCTGAAGCTTTCTTT.